This T cell receptor (beta chain) was identified in a study of blood T cell repertoires in COVID-19. This clone was found once. V lost 6 bases, J lost 1 base, and 13 bases lay in between. This CDR3 has 15 residues. Germline values: CDR1 ENHRY, CDR2 SYGVKD. Some clones are missing from TCRdb's copy, which holds only in-frame ones; the method was immunoSEQ multiplex PCR. The sample lists about 230,000 clones, just under 90% occurring once. The rearrangement uses TRBV10-3 and TRBJ1-3; no reliable D call. Material for sequencing was PBMCs or T cells enriched from blood (not recorded which). This receptor was identified in a woman between 25 and 40 years old with acute COVID-19. CDR3 DNA sequence: TGTGCCATCAGCGCCGCTCGGGGATCTGGAAACACCATATATTTT. Translated: CAISAARGSGNTIYF.